Given below is one T cell receptor (beta chain) in context. This entry belongs to a study of blood T cell repertoires in COVID-19. The data were produced by immunoSEQ multiplex PCR, yet TCRdb's version contains in-frame clones alone and is incomplete. The sample contains about 160,000 clones, 85% of which appear only once. The V and J ends lost 6 bases and 5 bases respectively, with 8 bases between them. The CDR3 runs 11 residues. Germline V CDR1 and CDR2: SQVTM, ANQGSEA. What was sequenced was peripheral blood. The sequence was obtained from a human donor with acute or convalescent COVID-19. The donor label of this sample is uncertain. The chain carries TRBV29-1 and TRBJ2-1; D is uncertain. The CDR3 DNA reads as TGCAGCGTCCAGAATAACAATGAGCAGTTCTTC. Its protein product is CSVQNNNEQFF.